The 9 T cell receptor beta chains below all came from one sample that was sequenced in a study of PD-L1 blockade in urothelial cancer. The repertoire was sequenced with immunoSEQ multiplex PCR; TCRdb's copy has only in-frame clones and lacks some. Seen here are 70,000 or so clones, about 89% observed once, and the top ten hold approximately 3.2%. The sequenced sample was PBMCs, obtained around atezolizumab (anti-PD-L1) treatment. Receptors were obtained from a man aged 55 to 70 with urothelial cancer.

The chain has TRBV7-8 and TRBJ1-2, with 10 nucleotides matching TRBD1. The germline V gene encodes CDR1 SGHVS and CDR2 FQNEAQ. CDR3 size: 15 residues. V shed 4 bases, J shed 7 bases, and the junction held 9 bases outside the gene matches. CDR3 sequence (DNA): TGTGCCAGCAGCTCAACCGGGACAGGGGATGGTGGCTACACCTTC. Amino acid sequence: CASSSTGTGDGGYTF. The complete variable domain, with remaining parts taken from reference TRBV7-8 and TRBJ1-2, reads GAGVSQSPRYKVAKRGQDVALRCDPISGHVSLFWYQQALGQGPEFLTYFQNEAQLDKSGLPSDRFFAERPEGSVSTLKIQRTQQEDSAVYLCASSSTGTGDGGYTFGSGTRLTVV.

The rearrangement uses TRBV6-1 and TRBJ1-1; no reliable D call. CDR3 length equals 12 residues. Between the trimmed V and J ends, which lost 6 bases and 6 bases, there was a span of 11 bases. Germline loops: CDR1 MNHNS, CDR2 SASEGT. CDR3 DNA sequence: TGTGCCAGCAGGCCTAGACCGCCTGAAGCTTTCTTT. Amino acids: CASRPRPPEAFF.

The chain couples TRBV29-1 to TRBJ2-7; 7 nucleotides agree with TRBD1. The CDR3 runs to 13 residues. From germline, CDR1 is SQVTM and CDR2 ANQGSEA. V trimming: 5 bases; J trimming: 0 bases; junction bases outside the gene matches: 4. In DNA, the CDR3 is TGCAGCGTTTTCGGGACAGACTCCTACGAGCAGTACTTC. Protein: CSVFGTDSYEQYF.

The chain employs TRBV19 and TRBJ2-7, with TRBD1 matching 10 bases. CDR3 length: 13 residues. Germline CDR1 and CDR2: LNHDA and SQIVND (reference sequence). V trimming: 4 bases; J trimming: 6 bases; junction bases outside the gene matches: 3. The CDR3 DNA reads TGTGCCAGTAGTACGACAGGGGGCTTCGAGCAGTACTTC. This codes for CASSTTGGFEQYF.

The sample holds a few counts of this clone. The CDR3 is CSGRPQGNTEAFF. Here the CDR3 DNA reads TGCAGCGGCCGGCCTCAGGGGAACACTGAAGCTTTCTTT. V usage is TRBV29-1 and J usage is TRBJ1-1; TRBD1 is a possible D gene (5 bases). The germline gives CDR1 SQVTM, CDR2 ANQGSEA. The V end lost 7 bases, the J end lost 1 base, and 13 bases lay between the germline ends. The length of the CDR3 is 13 residues. The complete variable domain, with remaining parts taken from reference TRBV29-1 and TRBJ1-1, reads SAVISQKPSRDICQRGTSLTIQCQVDSQVTMMFWYRQQPGQSLTLIATANQGSEATYESGFVIDKFPISRPNLTFSTLTVSNMSPEDSSIYLCSGRPQGNTEAFFGQGTRLTVV.

V gene TRBV11-2 combines with J gene TRBJ2-7; 14 positions match TRBD2. The CDR3 spans 16 residues. Germline CDR1 is SGHAT and CDR2 is FQNNGV. The J segment lost 4 bases and the V segment lost 4 bases, leaving 6 bases of the junction unmatched. The CDR3 is CASSYDRTSGRYEQYF. CDR3 coding DNA: TGTGCCAGCAGCTACGACCGGACTAGCGGGAGGTACGAGCAGTACTTC.

The chain combines TRBV6-6 with TRBJ1-6; a possible D gene is TRBD1 (5 bases). The V gene's germline CDR1 is MNHNY and CDR2 SVGAGI (reference sequence). CDR3 length: 16 amino acids. Trimming cost V 0 bases and J 5 bases, with 11 bases left between them. This CDR3 is CASSYSRGDNNSPLHF. Written as DNA, the CDR3 is TGTGCCAGCAGTTACTCAAGGGGCGACAATAATTCACCCCTCCACTTT.

The chain carries TRBV19 and TRBJ2-2; 7 bases map to TRBD1. The CDR3 sequence is 15 residues long. The ends lost 5 bases at V and 6 bases at J; junction bases unmatched: 9. CDR1 LNHDA and CDR2 SQIVND come from the germline V gene (reference sequence). CDR3 amino acids: CASSWLVGGSGELFF. DNA of the CDR3: TGTGCCAGTAGTTGGCTCGTAGGGGGCTCCGGGGAGCTGTTTTTT. Looking up the rest from reference TRBV19 and TRBJ2-2 gives the full variable domain: DGGITQSPKYLFRKEGQNVTLSCEQNLNHDAMYWYRQDPGQGLRLIYYSQIVNDFQKGDIAEGYSVSREKKESFPLTVTSAQKNPTAFYLCASSWLVGGSGELFFGEGSRLTVL.

This sequence joins TRBV7-2 and TRBJ2-7; TRBD2 matches 10 bases. The V segment lost 3 bases and the J segment 2 bases; nucleotides outside the gene matches: 7. The germline gives CDR1 SGHTA, CDR2 FQGNSA. The CDR3 is 16 amino acids. In DNA form, the CDR3 reads TGTGCCAGCAGCTTTATGAGACTAGCGGGCCCCTACGAGCAGTACTTC. This encodes CASSFMRLAGPYEQYF.